The subject of this entry is one TCR beta chain. Its cognate antigen is unknown. Sampled blood was obtained at baseline, cycle 4 day 1, and cycle 7 day 1. This sample is drawn from a study of OX40 agonist ivuxolimab in advanced cancers. In the study overall: Patients in dose escalation had liver, melanoma, kidney or head and neck cancers.

Some clones are missing from TCRdb's copy, which holds only in-frame ones; the method was immunoSEQ multiplex PCR. Seen here are about 64,000 clones, about 88% observed once, and the top ten hold approximately 2%. The CDR3 consists of 14 residues. The germline gives CDR1 LNHDA, CDR2 SQIVND (reference sequence). V shed 6 bases and J shed 6 bases, with 14 bases lying between them. Study findings and constraints: Some nonresponders also had low normalized T-cell clonal expansion.

This sequence joins TRBV19 and TRBJ1-4; D is possibly TRBD1 (6 bases). The material was CD4+ or CD8+ T cells sorted from blood, obtained in a trial of the OX40 agonist ivuxolimab. The sequence came from an adult with an advanced solid tumor such as melanoma, head and neck, liver or kidney cancer. The CDR3 coding sequence is TGTGCCAGTAGCCCCGGACAGCTTGATGAAAAACTGTTTTTT. Protein sequence: CASSPGQLDEKLFF.